This T cell receptor (beta chain) was found in a study of blood T cell repertoires in COVID-19. In the study overall: Donors in the United States, Italy and Spain gave samples during acute or convalescent COVID-19. From T cells, B-cell-depleted T cells, or PBMCs came the material, which was cDNA or gDNA.

V gave up 7 bases and J gave up 5 bases, with 6 bases separating them. CDR3 length equals 12 residues. CDR1 MNHNY and CDR2 SVGAGI come from the germline V gene (reference sequence). Original handling: Quantification of nucleated cells was approximated via reference gene primer amplification. Assay: immunoSEQ multiplex PCR; the TCRdb copy retains only in-frame clones and omits some. The V and J calls and clone size were taken over from that table, and D and trimming were inferred from the DNA. The sample includes about 120,000 clones, 65% to 90% of them seen just once. The TCR was taken from a man aged 80 or over with acute or convalescent COVID-19. The sequenced material came from peripheral blood. This rearrangement joins TRBV6-6 to TRBJ1-6; D unclear. The CDR3 DNA follows: TGTGCCAGCAAGTTAGATAATTCACCCCTCCACTTT. Its protein product is CASKLDNSPLHF.